This TCR beta chain originates from a study of T cell responses to AZD1222 COVID-19 vaccine. Study-wide results and caveats: It was only after the peak T cell response that any repertoires were sampled.

Sequenced by immunoSEQ multiplex PCR; TCRdb stores in-frame clones only, minus some. The table shows some 130,000 clones, with 88% occurring only once. Details on this clone: Its antigen is unknown.

The material sequenced was peripheral blood, taken on day 0 of MenACWY control vaccination. This clonotype was obtained from an adult in good health.

In DNA, the CDR3 is TGTGCCAGCAGCCGCCGACCCCCTAGCGGGGGTTCCTACGAGCAGTACTTC. It codes for CASSRRPPSGGSYEQYF. This chain connects TRBV3-1 (or the pseudogene TRBV3-2) to TRBJ2-7, with 10 nucleotides matching TRBD2. The CDR3 extends over 17 amino acids. Germline CDR1 reads LGHDT; CDR2 reads YNNKEL (reference sequence). The V and J ends lost 4 bases and 1 base, in that order; junction bases with no gene match: 10.